This TCR beta chain was recorded in a study of cytomegalovirus exposure and HLA in healthy donors. J was trimmed by 0 bases and V by 5 bases; bases with no gene match: 5. In germline, CDR1 is WNHNN, CDR2 SYGVQD (reference sequence). CDR3 size: 15 residues. 13 Jbeta primers and 60 Vbeta primers were used for the PCR. Clones were read by immunoSEQ multiplex PCR, and TCRdb kept only the in-frame ones, dropping some. This sample has 120,000 or so clones, with roughly 78% found just once. Broader study findings: Both high specificity and high sensitivity reportedly marked the classifier's diagnosis of cytomegalovirus status.

Remarks on this clone: Its cognate antigen is unknown.

The chain links TRBV10-1 to TRBJ2-3, with TRBD1 identical over 7 bases. Sequencing was done on a sample of PBMCs. The source of this sequence is a man younger than 40 in good health and CMV-seropositive. The CDR3 sequence is CASSPDRDSTDTQYF. The CDR3 DNA sequence: TGCGCCAGCAGTCCCGACAGGGATAGCACAGATACGCAGTATTTT.